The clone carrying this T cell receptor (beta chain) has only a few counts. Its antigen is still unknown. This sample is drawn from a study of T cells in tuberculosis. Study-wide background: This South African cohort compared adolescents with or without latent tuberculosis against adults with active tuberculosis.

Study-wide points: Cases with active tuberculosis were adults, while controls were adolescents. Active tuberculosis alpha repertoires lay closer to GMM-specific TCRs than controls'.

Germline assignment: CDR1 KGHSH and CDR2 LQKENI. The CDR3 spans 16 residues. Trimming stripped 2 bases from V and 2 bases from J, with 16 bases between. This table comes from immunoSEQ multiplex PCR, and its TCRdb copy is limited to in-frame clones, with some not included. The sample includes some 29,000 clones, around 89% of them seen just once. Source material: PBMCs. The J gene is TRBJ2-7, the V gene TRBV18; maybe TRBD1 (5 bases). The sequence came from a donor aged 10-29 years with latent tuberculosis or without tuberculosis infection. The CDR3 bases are TGTGCCAGCTCACCAACGTCGAGGACAACCGCCTACGAGCAGTACTTC. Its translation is CASSPTSRTTAYEQYF.